This record concerns one TCR beta chain sequence. Its antigen is currently not known. Base qualities were left out, and no much larger clone turns up one base away. The collaborating institutions used their own protocols to collect whole blood in K2EDTA tubes. For TCRbeta analysis, collaborator samples were shipped as frozen whole blood, as isolated PBMCs, or as DNA extracted from either sample type. This entry belongs to a study of blood T cell repertoires in COVID-19 (dated by TCRdb to the early 2020s). Broadly, across the study: Samples from collaborators originated in the United States, Italy and Spain and spanned both the acute and convalescent phases of COVID-19. The prospective study material was composed of cDNA or gDNA derived from T cells, B-cell-depleted T cells, or PBMCs. Subjects who had been exposed to COVID-19, were actively infected with it, or had recovered from it provided the deeply sampled blood TCRbeta repertoires that made up the dataset. The repertoires were released in a freely available public database intended as a resource for research on the immune response to SARS-CoV-2. Samples came from the ongoing ImmuneRACE study (first 160 participants) plus 1,254 subjects from 6 global collaborators. The sample metadata nearly always contained a de-identified subject ID, COVID-19 status, age in years and sex. Where available, HLA class I and class II types were obtained from metadata supplied by the sample provider rather than from assay-based typing.

Points the paper makes about the study in general: The amount of clinical and demographic metadata varied by source and participant and was provided uncurated.

The germline V gene specifies MNHNS as CDR1 and SASEGT as CDR2. The CDR3 sequence holds 15 residues, the cysteine and phenylalanine included. Here the CDR3 DNA is all that survives: 45 bases in frame from base 1. The junction shows trimming of 2 bases on V and 2 bases on J, and the gene matches do not reach 0 bases of it. The immunoSEQ Assay, a bias-controlled multiplex PCR, was used to amplify TCRbeta CDR3 regions from genomic DNA. The published analysis was carried out like this. Nucleated cell counts per sample were estimated from amplification of reference gene primers within the assay. To quantify the absolute abundance of each unique TCRbeta CDR3 rearrangement, sequence reads were collapsed and filtered. For each sample, productive Simpson clonality was calculated by taking the square root of Simpson's diversity index across productive rearrangements. Entries here come from immuneACCESS through TCRdb and include only in-frame sequences with V and J called. Some clones fail to appear in such tables; in the studies checked, an unresolved V gene covers under half of the shortfall, and the cause of the remainder is unknown. V and J calls and clone size come straight from that table; D and trimming were deduced from the DNA. The sample table records about 66,000 clones; more than 70% of these occur just once. More than 6.5% of the sample is held by the ten biggest clonotypes.

This clonotype was obtained from a man aged 50 or older with active COVID-19. The chain uses TRBV6-1 and TRBJ2-6, with TRBD1 identical over 7 junction bases. The source material was peripheral blood. The base sequence is TGTGCCAGCAGTGAACAGGGGGCTGGGGCCAACGTCCTGACTTTC. It codes for CASSEQGAGANVLTF.